This T cell receptor (beta chain) came from a study of blood T cell repertoires in COVID-19. Repertoires were generated with immunoSEQ multiplex PCR, while TCRdb's copy carries only in-frame clones and drops some. The sample has 70,000 to 75,000 clones; over 85% are singletons. Germline CDR1 MNHEY, CDR2 SVGAGI. CDR3 length: 12 residues. V was cut by 10 bases and J by 1 base, with 10 bases left in between. Sequencing was performed on peripheral blood. This clonotype originated in a human donor in a cohort sampled during active COVID-19. The J gene is TRBJ1-1, the V gene TRBV6-5; a weak D match, TRBD1 (5 bases). The CDR3 nucleotides read TGTGCCACCCTTCAGGGGAACACTGAAGCTTTCTTT. Its translation is CATLQGNTEAFF.